The clone carrying this T cell receptor (beta chain) was observed a few times. CDR1 and CDR2 (germline): LNHNV, YYDKDF (reference sequence). Trimming stripped 0 bases from V and 0 bases from J, with 12 bases between. The CDR3 is 16 residues long. The data were obtained in a study of T cell changes during pregnancy in multiple sclerosis. Some clones are missing from TCRdb's copy, which holds only in-frame ones; the method was immunoSEQ multiplex PCR. In the table there are 70,000 to 75,000 clones, 85% to 95% of which are singletons. The clonotype originates from a female donor with multiple sclerosis, enrolled in a pregnancy study. Specimen: peripheral blood, collected before pregnancy. J is TRBJ2-7 and V is TRBV15, with no clear D. CDR3 in amino acids: CATSRDAATGSYEQYF. The CDR3 DNA sequence: TGTGCCACCAGCAGAGATGCAGCCACGGGCTCCTACGAGCAGTACTTC.